This TCR beta chain was sequenced for a study of blood T cell repertoires in COVID-19. Under the authors' procedure: The authors estimated nucleated cell counts from reference gene primer amplification. Measured with immunoSEQ multiplex PCR; TCRdb has only the in-frame clones, and not every one. That table supplies the V and J calls and clone size; D and trimming were determined from the DNA. The repertoire has 160,000 or so clones, 79% of them found once; the top ten carry more than 6.5%. The sample taken for sequencing was peripheral blood. The TCR comes from a woman in her sixties or seventies with COVID-19, enrolled during active disease.

CDR3 amino acids: CASSDLAGSSYNEQFF. The DNA for the CDR3 is TGTGCCAGCAGTGACCTAGCGGGTAGCTCCTACAATGAGCAGTTCTTC. This chain links TRBV2 with TRBJ2-1; TRBD2 agrees at 8 bases. Germline-derived CDR1 and CDR2 are SNHLY and FYNNEI. With 3 bases clipped from V and 0 bases from J, the junction kept 4 bases outside the gene matches. CDR3 length: 16 amino acids.